One TCR beta chain is described in this entry. Methods used by the authors: It was from reference gene primer amplification that nucleated cell counts were estimated. Some clones are missing from TCRdb's copy, which holds only in-frame ones; the method was immunoSEQ multiplex PCR. V, J and clone size are taken as reported in that table, and D and trimming were inferred from the DNA itself. This table holds about 270,000 clones, over 75% found once. Trimming at V came to 4 bases and at J to 10 bases, leaving 13 bases not matched to a gene. From germline, CDR1 is SGHTS and CDR2 YDEGEE. This CDR3 region has 16 residues. The sample originates from a study of blood T cell repertoires in COVID-19. In the study overall: Sites across the United States, Italy and Spain contributed samples from acute and convalescent COVID-19. T cells, B-cell-depleted T cells, or PBMCs supplied cDNA or gDNA.

The sample comprised peripheral blood. This clonotype was obtained from a woman aged 65 to 85 with acute or convalescent COVID-19. The rearrangement links TRBV5-8 to TRBJ1-6; 8 bases agree with TRBD1. The CDR3 loop is CASSPESDRGGSPLHF. CDR3 bases: TGTGCCAGCAGCCCGGAATCCGACAGGGGTGGATCACCCCTCCACTTT.